Listed below are T cell receptor beta chains from one sample, sequenced in a study of T cells after posttransplantation cyclophosphamide. The repertoire was sequenced with immunoSEQ multiplex PCR; TCRdb's copy has only in-frame clones and lacks some. The sample lists about 11,000 clones; approximately 80% were seen once. Sequencing used PBMCs, obtained after allogeneic stem cell transplant with posttransplant cyclophosphamide. All receptors come from a female patient aged 45 to 65 who received an allogeneic stem cell transplant from a related donor, was CMV-positive, and had no GVHD. T cells may partly derive from the graft donor. Both conserved end residues are part of each CDR3. D genes are given only for firm matches. Expanded clones get a size class; other rows say once, few or many, or leave the size out.

abundance	v_gene	d_gene	j_gene	CDR3nt	CDR3aa
.	TRBV5-1	.	TRBJ2-7	TGCGCCAGCAGCTTGTATCACAGGCTTAAATACGAGCAGTACTTC	CASSLYHRLKYEQYF
.	TRBV11-2	.	TRBJ2-7	TGTGCCAGCACCGGGACTCCAAGCTCCTACGAGCAGTACTTC	CASTGTPSSYEQYF
.	TRBV30	.	TRBJ2-5	TGTGCCTGGAGTGCGGACAGGACCCAGTACTTC	CAWSADRTQYF
.	TRBV6-1	.	TRBJ1-5	TGTGCCAGCAGACGGGATCCGAGCAATCAGCCCCAGCATTTT	CASRRDPSNQPQHF
once	TRBV6-4	.	TRBJ2-1	TGTGCCAGCAGTGACTCGAGGAGGGGCAATGAGCAGTTCTTC	CASSDSRRGNEQFF
.	TRBV5-1	.	TRBJ1-4	TGCGCCAGCAGCTTGGATACAGTAAATGAAAAACTGTTTTTT	CASSLDTVNEKLFF
.	TRBV4-1	.	TRBJ2-6	TGCGCCAGCAGCCAAGATTCACAGAGACCTAATTCTGGGGCCAACGTCCTGACTTTC	CASSQDSQRPNSGANVLTF
.	TRBV7-2	TRBD2	TRBJ2-3	TGTGCCAGCAGCCCCCGGGGGGGCCCCAGATGGACGCAGTATTTT	CASSPRGGPRWTQYF
.	TRBV27	.	TRBJ2-3	TGTGCCAGCAGTTTATGGGGGGAGAGAGTCACAGATACGCAGTATTTT	CASSLWGERVTDTQYF
.	TRBV18	TRBD2	TRBJ2-1	TGTGCCAGCTCTTCAACACTAGCGGGGGGAGGTGAGCAGTTCTTC	CASSSTLAGGGEQFF
.	TRBV7-9	.	TRBJ2-1	TGTGCCAGCAGCCCCCGGGGAGACGGAGGTTCCTACAATGAGCAGTTCTTC	CASSPRGDGGSYNEQFF
few	TRBV5-1	.	TRBJ1-1	TGCGCCAGCAGCTTGGACAGCCCAGGGGACACTGAAGCTTTCTTT	CASSLDSPGDTEAFF
.	TRBV28	TRBD2	TRBJ2-3	TGTGCCAGCAGCAATAGCGGGGGTTTACGAAATACGCAGTATTTT	CASSNSGGLRNTQYF
.	TRBV19	.	TRBJ1-4	TGTGCCAGTATGGGGAGGGATTTAACTAATGAAAAACTGTTTTTT	CASMGRDLTNEKLFF
.	TRBV28	.	TRBJ2-2	TGTGCCAGCAGTTTCCCCCCCAGGGACAAGAACACCGGGGAGCTGTTTTTT	CASSFPPRDKNTGELFF
once	TRBV29-1	TRBD2	TRBJ2-1	TGCAGCGTCGAGGCGGGGGTCAATGAGCAGTTCTTC	CSVEAGVNEQFF
.	TRBV13	.	TRBJ2-3	TGTGCCAGCAGCTTGGCGGGGCCTCAACTCACAGATACGCAGTATTTT	CASSLAGPQLTDTQYF